This entry is about one TCR beta chain. Antigen unknown. The entry originates in a study of identifying expanded T cells in peripheral blood. Some clones are missing from TCRdb's copy, which holds only in-frame ones; the method was immunoSEQ multiplex PCR. This table holds around 100,000 clones, roughly 90% found once. CDR3 size: 14 residues. CDR1 SSHAT and CDR2 FNYEAQ come from the germline V gene (reference sequence). Deletions cut 5 bases from V and 0 bases from J, with 11 bases between. Findings of the study overall: Variance in clone template counts between approximately two-week samples significantly increased with total template count across all healthy donors.

The sequenced material came from blood. The receptor was derived from a person between 18 and 75 years old in good health. V is TRBV7-7 and J is TRBJ2-7, with D unresolved. The CDR3 DNA follows: TGTGCCAGCAGCCCCAGGAGAAACTCCTACGAGCAGTACTTC. This codes for CASSPRRNSYEQYF.